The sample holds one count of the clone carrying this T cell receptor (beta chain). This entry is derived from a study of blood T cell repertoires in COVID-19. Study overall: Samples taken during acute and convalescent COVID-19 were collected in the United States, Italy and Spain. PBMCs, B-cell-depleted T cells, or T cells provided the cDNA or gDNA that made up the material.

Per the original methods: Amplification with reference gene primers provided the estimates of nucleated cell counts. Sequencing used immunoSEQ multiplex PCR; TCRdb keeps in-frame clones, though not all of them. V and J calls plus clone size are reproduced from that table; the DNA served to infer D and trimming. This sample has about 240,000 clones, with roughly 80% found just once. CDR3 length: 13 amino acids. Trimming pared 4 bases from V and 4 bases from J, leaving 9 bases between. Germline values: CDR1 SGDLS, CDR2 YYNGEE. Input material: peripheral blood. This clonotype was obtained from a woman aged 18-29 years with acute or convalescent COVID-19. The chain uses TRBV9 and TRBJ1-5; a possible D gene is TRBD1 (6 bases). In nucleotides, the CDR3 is TGTGCCAGCAGCTGCAGGGGTAATCAGCCCCAGCATTTT. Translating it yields CASSCRGNQPQHF.